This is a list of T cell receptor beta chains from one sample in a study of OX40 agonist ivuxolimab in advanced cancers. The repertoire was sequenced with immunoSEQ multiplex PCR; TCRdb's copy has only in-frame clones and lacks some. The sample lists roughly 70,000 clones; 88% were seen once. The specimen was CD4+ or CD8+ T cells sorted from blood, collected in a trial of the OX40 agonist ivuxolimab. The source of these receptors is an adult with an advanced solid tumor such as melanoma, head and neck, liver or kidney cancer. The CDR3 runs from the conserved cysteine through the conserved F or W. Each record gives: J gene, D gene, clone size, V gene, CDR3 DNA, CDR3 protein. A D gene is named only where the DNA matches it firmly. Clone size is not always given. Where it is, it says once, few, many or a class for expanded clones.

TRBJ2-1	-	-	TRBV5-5	TGTGCCAGCAGCTTGGGCGGGACCTCCTACAATGAGCAGTTCTTC	CASSLGGTSYNEQFF
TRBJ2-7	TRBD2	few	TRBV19	TGTGCCAGTAGCTCGACTAGCGGATTTGACGAGCAGTACTTC	CASSSTSGFDEQYF
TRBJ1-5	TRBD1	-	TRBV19	TGTGCCAGTAGTATATGGGGGGTCGGGACAGGAGATACCAATCAGCCCCAGCATTTT	CASSIWGVGTGDTNQPQHF
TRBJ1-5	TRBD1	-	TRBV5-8	TGTGCCAGCAGCCCGGGACAGGGGAGTCAGCCCCAGCATTTT	CASSPGQGSQPQHF
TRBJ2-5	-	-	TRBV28	TGTGCCAGCAGTATCCACCCGGGGACCCAGTACTTC	CASSIHPGTQYF
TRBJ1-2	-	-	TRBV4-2	TGTGCCAGCAGCCAAGCGTCCTGGGGGCTTGACTATGGCTACACCTTC	CASSQASWGLDYGYTF
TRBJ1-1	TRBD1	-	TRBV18	TGTGCCAGCTCACCGCAGGGGGCGGAAACTGAAGCTTTCTTT	CASSPQGAETEAFF
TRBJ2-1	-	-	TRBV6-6	TGTGCCAGCAGTTACTCGATCCTGGCAGGGGGGCATGAGCAGTTCTTC	CASSYSILAGGHEQFF
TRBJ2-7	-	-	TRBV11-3	TGTGCCAGCAGCTTAGGGCCCCCTAGCGATCAAACCTACGAGCAGTACTTC	CASSLGPPSDQTYEQYF
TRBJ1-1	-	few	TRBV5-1	TGCGCCAGCAGCTTGGAGGGACGGGCTGAAGCTTTCTTT	CASSLEGRAEAFF
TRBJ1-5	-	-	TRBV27	TGTGCCAGCAGGGGGTCCGATGGGGCCCAGCATTTT	CASRGSDGAQHF
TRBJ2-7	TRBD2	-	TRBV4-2	TGTGCCAGCAGCCCGGGCACGGCGGGAGAGACCTACGAGCAGTACTTC	CASSPGTAGETYEQYF
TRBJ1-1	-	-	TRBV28	TGTGCCAGCATGGGGACTGAAGCTTTCTTT	CASMGTEAFF
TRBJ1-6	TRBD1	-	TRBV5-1	TGCGCCAGCACGCTGGGACAGGTTAATTCACCCCTCCACTTT	CASTLGQVNSPLHF
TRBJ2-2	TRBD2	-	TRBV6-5	TGTGCCAGCAGACCCGGGGGGGGCACCGGGGAGCTGTTTTTT	CASRPGGGTGELFF
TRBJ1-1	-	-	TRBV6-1	TGTGCCAGCAACGAAGATTTGAACACTGAAGCTTTCTTT	CASNEDLNTEAFF
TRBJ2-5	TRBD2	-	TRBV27	TGTGCCAGCAGTTTAGGGGAGGGACAAGAGACCCAGTACTTC	CASSLGEGQETQYF
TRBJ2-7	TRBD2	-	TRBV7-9	TGTGCCAGCTCCCGAACTCTCTTCGGGGGGAGCGAGCAGTACTTC	CASSRTLFGGSEQYF
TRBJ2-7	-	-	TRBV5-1	TGCGCCAGCAGCCCGGGATACAGGGATCACGAGCAGTACTTC	CASSPGYRDHEQYF
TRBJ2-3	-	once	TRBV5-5	TGTGCCAGCAGCGGCGGGGCAAACACAGATACGCAGTATTTT	CASSGGANTDTQYF
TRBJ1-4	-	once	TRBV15	TGTGCCACCAGCAGATCCCACACTGCAACTAATGAAAAACTGTTTTTT	CATSRSHTATNEKLFF
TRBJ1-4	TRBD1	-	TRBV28	TGTGCCAGCACTTCACCGGGACAGGGGTATGAAAAACTGTTTTTT	CASTSPGQGYEKLFF
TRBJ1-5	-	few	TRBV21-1	TGTGCCAGCAGCCCGGGACAGGGTCATCAGCCCCAGCATTTT	CASSPGQGHQPQHF
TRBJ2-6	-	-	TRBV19	TGTGCCAGTAGTATACAGGGATTTAGAACTGGGGCCAACGTCCTGACTTTC	CASSIQGFRTGANVLTF
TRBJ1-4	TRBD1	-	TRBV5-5	TGTGCCAGCAGCTTTATCGGGACAGGGAATGAAAAACTGTTTTTT	CASSFIGTGNEKLFF
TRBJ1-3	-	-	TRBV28	TGTGCCAGCAGTTCCCCGACAGCTGGAAACACCATATATTTT	CASSSPTAGNTIYF
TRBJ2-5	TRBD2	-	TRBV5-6	TGTGCCAGCAGCTTGGCGGGAGGGGGACAAGAGACCCAGTACTTC	CASSLAGGGQETQYF
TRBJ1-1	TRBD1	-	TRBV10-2	TGCGCCAGCAGAGACAGGGGAATGAACACTGAAGCTTTCTTT	CASRDRGMNTEAFF
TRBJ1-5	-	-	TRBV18	TGTGCCAGCTCACGTTTGGCGGGGGGCAATCAGCCCCAGCATTTT	CASSRLAGGNQPQHF
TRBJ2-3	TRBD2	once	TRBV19	TGTGCCAGTAGTCTTTCGGCGGGGGGACTAACAGATACGCAGTATTTT	CASSLSAGGLTDTQYF
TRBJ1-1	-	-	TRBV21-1	TGTGCCAGCAGCCGATATAGGGGCGGTGCAGGGGGCGGAACTGGCACTGAAGCTTTCTTT	CASSRYRGGAGGGTGTEAFF
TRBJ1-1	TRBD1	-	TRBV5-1	TGCGCCAGCAGCGTGGGACAGCCAATGAACACTGAAGCTTTCTTT	CASSVGQPMNTEAFF
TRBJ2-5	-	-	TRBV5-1	TGCGCCAGCAGCAGAGAGGAGGGGCGGGAGACCCAGTACTTC	CASSREEGRETQYF
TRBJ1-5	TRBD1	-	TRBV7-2	TGTGCCAGCAGCTCGACAGGGGGTAGGAAGGTGGGCAATCAGCCCCAGCATTTT	CASSSTGGRKVGNQPQHF
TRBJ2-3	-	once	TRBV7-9	TGTGCCACAACAGGGCAGGGGTTTTGGAGCACAGATACGCAGTATTTT	CATTGQGFWSTDTQYF
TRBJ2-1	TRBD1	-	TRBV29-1	TGCAGCGTTGCCGACAGGGACTCCTACAATGAGCAGTTCTTC	CSVADRDSYNEQFF